This T cell receptor (beta chain) stems from a study of blood T cell repertoires in COVID-19. Overall study: T cells, B-cell-depleted T cells, or PBMCs provided the cDNA or gDNA that served as material.

Between the trimmed V and J ends, which lost 1 base and 3 bases, there was a span of 9 bases. The CDR3 is made up of 14 amino acids. Germline V gene data show CDR1 as SEHNR and CDR2 as FQNEAQ (reference sequence). Produced via immunoSEQ multiplex PCR; TCRdb's table is partial and in-frame only. The table records 95,000 to 110,000 clones, around 85% of them present only once. This TCR came from a woman aged 80 or older with active or convalescent COVID-19. The gene calls are TRBV7-9 and TRBJ1-2, with D unresolved. Source material: peripheral blood. CDR3 protein: CASSLEGGYYGYTF. CDR3 in DNA: TGTGCCAGCAGCTTAGAGGGAGGGTACTATGGCTACACCTTC.